This T cell receptor (beta chain) was recovered during a study of PD-L1 blockade in urothelial cancer. Across the study: Patients, treated from 2014 onward, received atezolizumab 1,200 mg intravenously every 3 weeks. At 6 weeks and at 3 weeks (second dose) after treatment start, blood was analyzed. T cells numbered a median of about 150,000 in the blood samples. General observations from the study: Durable-benefit patients had greater expansion of tumor-associated blood clones at 3 weeks.

This CDR3 is built from 16 residues. The V and J ends lost 0 bases and 3 bases, in that order; junction bases with no gene match: 7. Germline V gene sequence: CDR1 SEHNR, CDR2 FQNEAQ (reference sequence). This table comes from immunoSEQ multiplex PCR, and its TCRdb copy is limited to in-frame clones, with some not included. The table includes 35,000 to 50,000 clones, around 89% detected once. Regarding this clone: The antigen is unknown.

This TCR came from a woman aged 55-69 years with urothelial cancer. This chain joins TRBV7-9 and TRBJ2-7; 8 bases are a match to TRBD1. The sequencing here drew on PBMCs, taken around atezolizumab (anti-PD-L1) treatment. The CDR3: CASSLAPGTGHYEQYF. As DNA, the CDR3 is TGTGCCAGCAGCTTAGCCCCCGGGACAGGTCACTACGAGCAGTACTTC.